The 4 T cell receptor beta chains below all came from one sample that was sequenced in a study of blood T cell repertoires in COVID-19 (dated by TCRdb to 2020 to 2022). The library was obtained by the immunoSEQ multiplex PCR assay. TCRdb's version of the immuneACCESS table is confined to in-frame rearrangements and falls short of the full clone set. An unresolved V gene accounts for under half of the shortfall where checked; the remainder is of unknown origin. The table for this sample lists more than 85,000 clones; 85% to 90% of them were counted only once. The ten largest make up around 1.1% of the sample. Material: peripheral blood. These receptors originate from a human donor in a cohort sampled during active COVID-19.

The chain joins TRBV5-1 to TRBJ2-7, with D possibly being TRBD1 (6 bases). Germline CDR1 is SGHRS and CDR2 is YFSETQ. This CDR3 has 16 amino acids. The V gene lost 5 bases and the J gene lost 2 bases, with 20 bases spanning the gap. The CDR3 reads CASRLSVGAAPYEQYF. The CDR3 DNA sequence: TGCGCCAGCAGGTTGAGCGTGGGGGCGGCCCCCTACGAGCAGTACTTC.

The rearrangement links TRBV3-1 (or the pseudogene TRBV3-2) to TRBJ1-3; no firm D call. There are 14 residues in the CDR3. The V end lost 4 bases, the J end lost 0 bases, and 7 bases lay between the germline ends. Germline V CDR1 and CDR2: LGHDT, YNNKEL (reference sequence). This CDR3 is CASSPTGSGNTIYF. The CDR3 bases are TGTGCCAGCAGCCCGACGGGCTCTGGAAACACCATATATTTT.

The chain has TRBV19 and TRBJ2-1; weak D call: TRBD1 (6 bases). The germline CDR1 and CDR2 sequences are LNHDA and SQIVND (reference sequence). The CDR3 loop spans 16 amino acids. Trimming stripped 0 bases from V and 2 bases from J, with 11 bases between. CDR3 coding DNA: TGTGCCAGTAGTATAGAACAGGGTCGTACCTACAATGAGCAGTTCTTC. It yields the protein CASSIEQGRTYNEQFF.

The chain combines TRBV9 with TRBJ1-1; a weak D match, TRBD1 (6 bases). V lost 3 bases to trimming and J lost 2 bases, with 11 bases between them. Germline-derived CDR1 and CDR2 are SGDLS and YYNGEE. The CDR3 covers 14 residues. CDR3 region: CASSDGQSNTEAFF. DNA of the CDR3: TGTGCCAGCAGCGACGGACAGTCTAACACTGAAGCTTTCTTT.